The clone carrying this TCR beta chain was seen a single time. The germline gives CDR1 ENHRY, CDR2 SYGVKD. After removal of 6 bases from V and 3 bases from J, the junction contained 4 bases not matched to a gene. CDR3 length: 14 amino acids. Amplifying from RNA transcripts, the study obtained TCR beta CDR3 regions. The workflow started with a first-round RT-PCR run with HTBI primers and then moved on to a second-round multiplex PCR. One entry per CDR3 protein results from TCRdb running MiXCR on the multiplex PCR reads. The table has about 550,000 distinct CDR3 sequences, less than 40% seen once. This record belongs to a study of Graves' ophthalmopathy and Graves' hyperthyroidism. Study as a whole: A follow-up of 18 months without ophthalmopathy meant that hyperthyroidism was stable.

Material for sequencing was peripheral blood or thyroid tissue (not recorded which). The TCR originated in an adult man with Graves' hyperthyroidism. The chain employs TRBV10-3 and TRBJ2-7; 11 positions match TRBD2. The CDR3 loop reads CAIRAGTSGYEQYF. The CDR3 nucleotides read TGTGCCATCAGAGCCGGGACTAGCGGCTACGAGCAGTACTTC.